This TCR beta chain was captured in a study of Ad26.COV2.S vaccination and SARS-CoV-2 variants. Turning to the study itself: The donor belonged to the COV1001 Ad26.COV2.S trial arm. Study-level findings and limits: Breadth, reportedly substantial, characterized the spike-specific CD8+ and CD4+ T cell responses after vaccination.

Sequencing used immunoSEQ multiplex PCR; TCRdb keeps in-frame clones, though not all of them. Of hundreds of thousands of clones listed, more than 75% were seen once; the top ten hold about 3.5%. The V end lost 0 bases, the J end lost 3 bases, and 9 bases lay between the germline ends. This CDR3 has 14 amino acids. Germline V CDR1 and CDR2: SGHVS, FQNEAQ. In regard to this clone: As yet, its antigen is unknown.

Stated treatment: about 20 received Ad26.COV2.S at low or high dose, single or two shots; about five received placebo; per-sample allocation not given. Vaccine and placebo recipients were sampled on day 63 after the first injection. An adult aged 18-55 years in Boston served as the donor. Ad26 vector vaccine expressed Wuhan-strain SARS-CoV-2 spike. The rearrangement uses TRBV7-8 and TRBJ2-7; possible D gene TRBD1, 5 bases. This clonotype was sampled from a person aged 18-65 years who received the Ad26.COV2.S COVID-19 vaccine or a placebo. Sequencing was performed on peripheral blood, taken in a trial of Ad26.COV2.S vaccine versus placebo. DNA of the CDR3: TGTGCCAGCAGCTTAGCGTCAGGGTTCTACGAGCAGTACTTC. Protein: CASSLASGFYEQYF.